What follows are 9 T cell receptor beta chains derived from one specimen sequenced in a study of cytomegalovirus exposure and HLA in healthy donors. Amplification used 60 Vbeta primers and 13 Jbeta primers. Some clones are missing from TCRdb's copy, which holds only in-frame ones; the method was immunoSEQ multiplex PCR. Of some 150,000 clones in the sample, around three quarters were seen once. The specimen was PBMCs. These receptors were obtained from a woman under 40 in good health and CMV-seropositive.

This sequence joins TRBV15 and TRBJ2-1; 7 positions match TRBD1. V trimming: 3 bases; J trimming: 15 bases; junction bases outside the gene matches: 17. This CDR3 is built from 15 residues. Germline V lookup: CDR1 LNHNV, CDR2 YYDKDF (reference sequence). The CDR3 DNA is TGTGCCACCAGCAGTTTTAGTTTCCCAGGGGGTAATCTGTTCTTC. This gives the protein CATSSFSFPGGNLFF.

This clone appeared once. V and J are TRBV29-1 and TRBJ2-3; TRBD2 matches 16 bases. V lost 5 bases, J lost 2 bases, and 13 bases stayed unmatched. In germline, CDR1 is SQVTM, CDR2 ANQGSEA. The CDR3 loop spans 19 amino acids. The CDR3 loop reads CSVLKGLAGGLFATDTQYF. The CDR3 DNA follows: TGCAGCGTTTTAAAGGGACTAGCGGGGGGGCTGTTTGCCACAGATACGCAGTATTTT.

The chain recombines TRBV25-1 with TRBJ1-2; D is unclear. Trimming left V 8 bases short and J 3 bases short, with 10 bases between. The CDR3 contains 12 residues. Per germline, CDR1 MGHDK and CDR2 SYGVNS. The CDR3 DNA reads TGTGCCAGCCGACTCCGGGACTATGGCTACACCTTC. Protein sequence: CASRLRDYGYTF.

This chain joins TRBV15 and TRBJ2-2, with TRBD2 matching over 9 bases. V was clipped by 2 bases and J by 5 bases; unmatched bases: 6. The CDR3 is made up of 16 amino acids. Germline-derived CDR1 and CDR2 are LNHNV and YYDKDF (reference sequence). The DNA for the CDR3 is TGTGCCACCAGCAGACGGTCTAGCGGGGTAACCGGGGAGCTGTTTTTT. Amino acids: CATSRRSSGVTGELFF. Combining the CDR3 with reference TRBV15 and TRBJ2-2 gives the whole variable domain DAMVIQNPRYQVTQFGKPVTLSCSQTLNHNVMYWYQQKSSQAPKLLFHYYDKDFNNEADTPDNFQSRRPNTSFCFLDIRSPGLGDTAMYLCATSRRSSGVTGELFFGEGSRLTVL.

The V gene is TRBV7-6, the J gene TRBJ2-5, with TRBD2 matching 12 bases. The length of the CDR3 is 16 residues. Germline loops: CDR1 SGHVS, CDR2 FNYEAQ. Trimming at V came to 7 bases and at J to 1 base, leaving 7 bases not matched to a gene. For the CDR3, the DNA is TGTGCCAGCACCCCCCGGACTAGCGGGACCCAAGAGACCCAGTACTTC. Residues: CASTPRTSGTQETQYF.

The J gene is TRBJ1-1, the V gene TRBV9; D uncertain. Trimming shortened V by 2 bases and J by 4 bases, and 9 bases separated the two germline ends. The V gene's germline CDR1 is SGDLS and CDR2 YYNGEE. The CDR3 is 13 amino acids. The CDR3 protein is CASSVQVTTEAFF. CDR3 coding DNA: TGTGCCAGCAGCGTGCAGGTTACCACTGAAGCTTTCTTT.

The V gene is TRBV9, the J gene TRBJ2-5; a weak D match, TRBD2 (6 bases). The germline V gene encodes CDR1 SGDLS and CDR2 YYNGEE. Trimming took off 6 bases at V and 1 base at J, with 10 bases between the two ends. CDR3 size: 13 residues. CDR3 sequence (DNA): TGTGCCAGCACGGGGGTTGGCCAAGAGACCCAGTACTTC. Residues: CASTGVGQETQYF.

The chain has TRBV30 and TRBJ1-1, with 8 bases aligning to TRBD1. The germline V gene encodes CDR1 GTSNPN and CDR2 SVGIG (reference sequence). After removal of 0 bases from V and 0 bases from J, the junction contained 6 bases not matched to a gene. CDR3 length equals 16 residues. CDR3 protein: CAWSVRTGIMNTEAFF. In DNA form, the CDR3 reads TGTGCCTGGAGTGTAAGGACAGGGATTATGAACACTGAAGCTTTCTTT.

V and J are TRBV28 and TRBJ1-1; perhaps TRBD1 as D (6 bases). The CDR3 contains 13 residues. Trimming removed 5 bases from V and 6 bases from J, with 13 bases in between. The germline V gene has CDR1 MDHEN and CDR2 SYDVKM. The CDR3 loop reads CASSLGGWSEAFF. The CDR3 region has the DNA TGTGCCAGCAGTCTAGGGGGATGGTCTGAAGCTTTCTTT.